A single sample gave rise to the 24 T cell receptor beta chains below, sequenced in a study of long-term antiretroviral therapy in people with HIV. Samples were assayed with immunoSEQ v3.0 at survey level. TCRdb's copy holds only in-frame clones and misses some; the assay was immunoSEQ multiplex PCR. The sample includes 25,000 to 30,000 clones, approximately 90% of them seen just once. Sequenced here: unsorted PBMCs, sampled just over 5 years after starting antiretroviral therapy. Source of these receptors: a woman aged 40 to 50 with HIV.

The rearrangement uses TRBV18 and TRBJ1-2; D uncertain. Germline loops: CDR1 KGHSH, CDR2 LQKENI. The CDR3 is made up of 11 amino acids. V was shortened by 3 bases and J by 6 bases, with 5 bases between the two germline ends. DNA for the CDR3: TGTGCCAGCTCACCCGGGAATGGCTACACCTTC. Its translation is CASSPGNGYTF.

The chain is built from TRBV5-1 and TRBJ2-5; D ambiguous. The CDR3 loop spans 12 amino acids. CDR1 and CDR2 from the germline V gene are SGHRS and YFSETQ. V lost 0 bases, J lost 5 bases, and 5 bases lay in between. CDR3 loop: CASSLEVETQYF. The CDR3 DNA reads TGCGCCAGCAGCTTGGAGGTTGAGACCCAGTACTTC.

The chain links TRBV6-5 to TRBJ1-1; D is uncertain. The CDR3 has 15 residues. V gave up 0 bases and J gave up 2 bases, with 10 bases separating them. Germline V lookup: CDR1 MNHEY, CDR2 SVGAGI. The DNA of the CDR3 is TGTGCCAGCAGTTACTCTCCAGGAAAAAACACTGAAGCTTTCTTT. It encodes CASSYSPGKNTEAFF.

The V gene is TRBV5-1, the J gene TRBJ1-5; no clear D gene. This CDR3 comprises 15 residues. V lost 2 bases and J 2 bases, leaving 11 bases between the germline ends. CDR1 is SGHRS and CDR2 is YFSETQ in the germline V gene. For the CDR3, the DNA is TGCGCCAGCAGCTTAGAGGGATATGGCAATCAGCCCCAGCATTTT. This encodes CASSLEGYGNQPQHF.

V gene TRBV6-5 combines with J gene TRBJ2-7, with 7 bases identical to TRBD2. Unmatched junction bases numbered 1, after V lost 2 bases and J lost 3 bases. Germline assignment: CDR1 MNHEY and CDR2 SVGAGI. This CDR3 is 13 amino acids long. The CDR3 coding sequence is TGTGCCAGCAGTTACGGGGAGGGCTACGAGCAGTACTTC. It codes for CASSYGEGYEQYF.

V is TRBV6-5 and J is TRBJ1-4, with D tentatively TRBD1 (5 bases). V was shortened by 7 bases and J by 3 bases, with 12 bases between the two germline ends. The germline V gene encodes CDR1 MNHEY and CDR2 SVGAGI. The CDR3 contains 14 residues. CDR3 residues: CASTSTVPNEKLFF. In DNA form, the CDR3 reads TGTGCCAGCACATCGACAGTTCCTAATGAAAAACTGTTTTTT.

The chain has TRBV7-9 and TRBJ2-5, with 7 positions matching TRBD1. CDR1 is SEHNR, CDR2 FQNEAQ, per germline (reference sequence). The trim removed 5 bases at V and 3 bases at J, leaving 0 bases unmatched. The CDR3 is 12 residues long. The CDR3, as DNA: TGTGCCAGCAGCCAGGGGGAAGAGACCCAGTACTTC. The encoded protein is CASSQGEETQYF. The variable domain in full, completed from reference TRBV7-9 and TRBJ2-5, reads DTGVSQNPRHKITKRGQNVTFRCDPISEHNRLYWYRQTLGQGPEFLTYFQNEAQLEKSRLLSDRFSAERPKGSFSTLEIQRTEQGDSAMYLCASSQGEETQYFGPGTRLLVL.

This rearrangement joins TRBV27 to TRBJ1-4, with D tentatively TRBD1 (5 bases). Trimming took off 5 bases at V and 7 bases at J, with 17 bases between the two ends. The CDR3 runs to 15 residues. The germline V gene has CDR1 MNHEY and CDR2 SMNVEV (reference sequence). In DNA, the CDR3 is TGTGCCAGCAGTCCCGGGACTTTATCGGGTGAAAAACTGTTTTTT. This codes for CASSPGTLSGEKLFF.

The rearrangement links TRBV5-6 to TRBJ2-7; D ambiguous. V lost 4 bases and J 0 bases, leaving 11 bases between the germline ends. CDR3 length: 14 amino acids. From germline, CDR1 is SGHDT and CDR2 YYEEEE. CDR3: CASSLMGNSYEQYF. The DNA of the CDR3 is TGTGCCAGCAGCCTGATGGGCAACTCCTACGAGCAGTACTTC. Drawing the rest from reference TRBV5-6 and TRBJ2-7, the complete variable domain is DAGVTQSPTHLIKTRGQQVTLRCSPKSGHDTVSWYQQALGQGPQFIFQYYEEEERQRGNFPDRFSGHQFPNYSSELNVNALLLGDSALYLCASSLMGNSYEQYFGPGTRLTVT.

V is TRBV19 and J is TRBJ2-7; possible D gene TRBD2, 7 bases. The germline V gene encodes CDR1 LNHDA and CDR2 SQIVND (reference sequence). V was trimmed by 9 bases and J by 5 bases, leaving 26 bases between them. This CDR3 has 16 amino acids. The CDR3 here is CASKDRSGGPNDEQYF. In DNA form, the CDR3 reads TGTGCCAGCAAAGACCGGTCCGGGGGGCCGAACGACGAGCAGTACTTC.

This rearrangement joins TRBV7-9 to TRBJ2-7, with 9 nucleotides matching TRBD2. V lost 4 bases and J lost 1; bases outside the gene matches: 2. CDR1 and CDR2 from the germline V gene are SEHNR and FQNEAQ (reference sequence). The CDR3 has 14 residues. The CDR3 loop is CASSSTSGSYEQYF. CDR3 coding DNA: TGTGCCAGCAGCTCGACTAGCGGTTCCTACGAGCAGTACTTC.

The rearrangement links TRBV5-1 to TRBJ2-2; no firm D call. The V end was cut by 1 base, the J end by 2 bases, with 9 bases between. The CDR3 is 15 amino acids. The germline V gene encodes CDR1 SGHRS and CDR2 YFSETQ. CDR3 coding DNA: TGCGCCAGCAGCTTGTACGGCCAAAACACCGGGGAGCTGTTTTTT. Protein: CASSLYGQNTGELFF.

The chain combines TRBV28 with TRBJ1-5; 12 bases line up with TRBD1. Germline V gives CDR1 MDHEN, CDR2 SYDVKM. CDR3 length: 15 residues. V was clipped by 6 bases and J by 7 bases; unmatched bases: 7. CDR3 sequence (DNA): TGTGCCAGCAGAACAGGGACAGGGGGCTTCCAGCCCCAGCATTTT. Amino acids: CASRTGTGGFQPQHF. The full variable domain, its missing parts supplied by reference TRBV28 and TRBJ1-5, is DVKVTQSSRYLVKRTGEKVFLECVQDMDHENMFWYRQDPGLGLRLIYFSYDVKMKEKGDIPEGYSVSREKKERFSLILESASTNQTSMYLCASRTGTGGFQPQHFGDGTRLSIL.

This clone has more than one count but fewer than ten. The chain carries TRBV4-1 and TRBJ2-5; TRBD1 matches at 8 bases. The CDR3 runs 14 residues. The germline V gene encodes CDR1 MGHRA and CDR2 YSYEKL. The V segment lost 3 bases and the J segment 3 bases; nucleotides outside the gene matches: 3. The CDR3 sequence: CASSQTGAEETQYF. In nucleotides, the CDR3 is TGCGCCAGCAGCCAGACAGGGGCCGAAGAGACCCAGTACTTC.

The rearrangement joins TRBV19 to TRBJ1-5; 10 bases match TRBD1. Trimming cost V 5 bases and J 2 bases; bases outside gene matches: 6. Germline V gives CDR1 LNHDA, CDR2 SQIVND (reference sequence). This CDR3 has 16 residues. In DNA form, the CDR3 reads TGTGCCAGTAGTCGACAGGGGGCCAACGGCAATCAGCCCCAGCATTTT. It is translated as CASSRQGANGNQPQHF.

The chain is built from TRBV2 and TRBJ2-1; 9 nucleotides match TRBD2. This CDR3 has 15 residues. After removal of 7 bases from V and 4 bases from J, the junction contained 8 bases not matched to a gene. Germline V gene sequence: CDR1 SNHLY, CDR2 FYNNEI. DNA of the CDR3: TGTGCCAGCAACGAACTAGCGGGCCCTTACAATGAGCAGTTCTTC. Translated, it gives CASNELAGPYNEQFF.

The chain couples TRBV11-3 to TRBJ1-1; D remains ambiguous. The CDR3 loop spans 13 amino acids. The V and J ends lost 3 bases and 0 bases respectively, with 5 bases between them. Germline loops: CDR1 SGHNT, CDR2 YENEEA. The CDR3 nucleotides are TGTGCCAGCAGCTTCCACCTGAACACTGAAGCTTTCTTT. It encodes CASSFHLNTEAFF.

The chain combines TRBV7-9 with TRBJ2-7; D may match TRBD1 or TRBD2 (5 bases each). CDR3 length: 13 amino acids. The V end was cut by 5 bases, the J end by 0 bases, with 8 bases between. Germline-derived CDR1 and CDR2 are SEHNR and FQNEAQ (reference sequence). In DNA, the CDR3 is TGTGCCAGCAGCCCCGGGACCTCCTACGAGCAGTACTTC. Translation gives CASSPGTSYEQYF.

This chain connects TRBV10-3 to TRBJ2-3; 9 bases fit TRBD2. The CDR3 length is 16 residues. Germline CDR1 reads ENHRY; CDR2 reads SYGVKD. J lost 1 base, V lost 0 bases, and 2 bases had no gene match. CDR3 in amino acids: CAISESQREGTDTQYF. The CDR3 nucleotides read TGTGCCATCAGTGAGTCCCAGCGGGAGGGCACAGATACGCAGTATTTT.

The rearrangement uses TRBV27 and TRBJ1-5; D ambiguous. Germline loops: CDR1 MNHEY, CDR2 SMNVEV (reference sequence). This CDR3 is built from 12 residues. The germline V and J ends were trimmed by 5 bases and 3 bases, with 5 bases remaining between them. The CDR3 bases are TGTGCCAGCAGTCCCCTCAATCAGCCCCAGCATTTT. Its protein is CASSPLNQPQHF.

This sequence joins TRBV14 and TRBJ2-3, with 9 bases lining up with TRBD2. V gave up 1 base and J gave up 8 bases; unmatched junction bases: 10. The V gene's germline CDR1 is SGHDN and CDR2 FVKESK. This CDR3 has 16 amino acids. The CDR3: CASSQGSGGPLATQYF. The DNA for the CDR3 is TGTGCCAGCAGCCAAGGTAGCGGGGGCCCCTTAGCTACGCAGTATTTT.

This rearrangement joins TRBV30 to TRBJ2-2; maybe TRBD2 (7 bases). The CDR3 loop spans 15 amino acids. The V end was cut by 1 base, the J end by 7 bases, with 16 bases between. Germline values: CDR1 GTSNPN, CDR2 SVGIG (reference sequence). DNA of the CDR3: TGTGCCTGGAGTGCCCTTTTAAGGGGGGGCGGGGAGCTGTTTTTT. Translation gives CAWSALLRGGGELFF. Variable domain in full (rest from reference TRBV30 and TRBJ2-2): SQTIHQWPATLVQPVGSPLSLECTVEGTSNPNLYWYRQAAGRGLQLLFYSVGIGQISSEVPQNLSASRPQDRQFILSSKKLLLSDSGFYLCAWSALLRGGGELFFGEGSRLTVL.

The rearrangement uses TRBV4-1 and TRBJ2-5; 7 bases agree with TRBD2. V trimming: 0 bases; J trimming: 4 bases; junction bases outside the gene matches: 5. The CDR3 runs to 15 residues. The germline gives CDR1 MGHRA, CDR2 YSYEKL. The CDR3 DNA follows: TGCGCCAGCAGCCAAGATCTTGGGGGGGTAGAGACCCAGTACTTC. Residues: CASSQDLGGVETQYF.

The CDR3 protein is CASAQAGKRVDTQYF. In DNA, the CDR3 is TGCGCCAGCGCACAGGCAGGGAAAAGGGTGGATACGCAGTATTTT. The genes are TRBV4-1 and TRBJ2-3; possible D gene TRBD1, 5 bases. CDR1 MGHRA and CDR2 YSYEKL come from the germline V gene. With 8 bases removed from V and 6 bases from J, the gap between germline ends came to 21 bases. The CDR3 spans 15 residues.